This note documents a single TCR beta chain sequence. Its antigen is currently unknown. This sample includes further DNA sequences coding for the same CDR3. The CDR3 runs 15 residues. The germline V and J ends were trimmed by 4 bases and 0 bases, with 13 bases remaining between them. Germline assignment: CDR1 SGHNT and CDR2 YYREEE (reference sequence). This specimen comes from a study of cytomegalovirus exposure and HLA in healthy donors. General study results and limits: Usually a TCR sequence was rare, but some public TCRs were found in many donors.

The PCR was carried out with 60 Vbeta primers and 13 Jbeta primers. Assay used: immunoSEQ multiplex PCR; TCRdb lists only in-frame clones, some missing. The data contain about 160,000 clones, around 80% of them singletons. The receptor was derived from a man aged 35-49 years in good health and CMV-seronegative. Sequenced sample: PBMCs. The rearrangement joins TRBV5-4 to TRBJ1-1; a possible D gene is TRBD1 (5 bases). This CDR3 reads CASSPSQEMNTEAFF. The CDR3 DNA follows: TGTGCCAGCAGCCCCTCACAGGAGATGAACACTGAAGCTTTCTTT.